This TCR beta chain was profiled in a study of high-grade serous ovarian cancer treatment subgroups. Only in-frame clones appear in the TCRdb table, and some are missing; sequencing was by immunoSEQ multiplex PCR. The data contain tens of thousands of clones, about 80% of them singletons. This CDR3 has 14 amino acids. V was pared by 7 bases and J by 5 bases, with 17 bases between. The germline V gene has CDR1 MNHEY and CDR2 SMNVEV (reference sequence). The tumor samples were collected prior to definitive surgery or chemotherapy. V and J are TRBV27 and TRBJ1-1; D unclear. This TCR was recovered from a human donor with high-grade serous ovarian cancer. Source material: tumor tissue. CDR3 residues: CASTDGQVGTEAFF. The CDR3 bases are TGTGCCAGCACCGACGGGCAGGTTGGGACTGAAGCTTTCTTT.